One and the same sample provided the 30 T cell receptor beta chains below, sequenced in a study of T cell changes during pregnancy in multiple sclerosis. The protocol was immunoSEQ multiplex PCR, while the TCRdb copy is restricted to in-frame clones and leaves out a portion. This sample has about 97,000 clones, with 90% found just once. This sample comprised peripheral blood, obtained in the second trimester of pregnancy. Receptors originate from a female donor in good health, enrolled as a control in a pregnancy study.

The chain couples TRBV2 to TRBJ2-3, with TRBD2 as a possible D gene (5 bases). V dropped 6 bases and J dropped 4 bases, with 5 bases sitting between them. The CDR3 has 11 amino acids. Germline V lookup: CDR1 SNHLY, CDR2 FYNNEI. CDR3 in amino acids: CASRLADTQYF. For the CDR3, the DNA is TGTGCCAGCAGACTAGCAGATACGCAGTATTTT.

This chain uses TRBV28 with TRBJ1-2, with a tentative D call TRBD1 (6 bases). Germline V CDR1 and CDR2: MDHEN, SYDVKM. V lost 2 bases, J lost 6 bases, and 16 bases lay in between. The CDR3 sequence is 15 residues long. The CDR3 loop reads CASSLDVRGSNGYTF. The CDR3 nucleotides read TGTGCCAGCAGTTTAGACGTTAGGGGGTCTAATGGCTACACCTTC.

This clone is termed medium-sized (0.01 to 0.1%). The genes are TRBV30 and TRBJ2-7, with 8 bases lining up with TRBD1. J was trimmed by 6 bases and V by 2 bases; bases with no gene match: 3. The CDR3 totals 12 residues. Per germline, CDR1 GTSNPN and CDR2 SVGIG (reference sequence). The DNA of the CDR3 is TGTGCCTGGAGTCGCACAGGGGGCGAGCAGTACTTC. Translating it yields CAWSRTGGEQYF.

This chain uses TRBV18 with TRBJ2-1; 8 bases match TRBD2. The CDR3 runs 18 residues. V gave up 4 bases and J gave up 0 bases; unmatched junction bases: 11. Germline CDR1 KGHSH, CDR2 LQKENI. The CDR3 spells CASSRAGGTSYSYNEQFF. CDR3 bases: TGTGCCAGCTCACGGGCGGGAGGAACTTCTTACTCCTACAATGAGCAGTTCTTC.

The V gene is TRBV5-6, the J gene TRBJ2-7; the D gene is possibly TRBD1 (6 bases). V was trimmed by 4 bases and J by 5 bases, leaving 22 bases between them. Germline CDR1 reads SGHDT; CDR2 reads YYEEEE. The length of the CDR3 is 16 residues. CDR3 DNA: TGTGCCAGCAGCCCCGCTAGGACAGCAACCATCCACGAGCAGTACTTC. Protein: CASSPARTATIHEQYF.

The chain employs TRBV2 and TRBJ1-5; a possible D gene is TRBD1 (5 bases). Germline V CDR1 and CDR2: SNHLY, FYNNEI. This CDR3 comprises 13 residues. Trimming removed 8 bases from V and 4 bases from J, with 12 bases in between. The CDR3 DNA is TGTGCCAGCCGGTTTGCAGGGAATCAGCCCCAGCATTTT. This sequence encodes CASRFAGNQPQHF.

The chain links TRBV5-8 to TRBJ1-5; 8 bases fit TRBD1. The length of the CDR3 is 15 residues. V lost 3 bases, J lost 5 bases, and 7 bases stayed unmatched. CDR1 and CDR2 (germline): SGHTS, YDEGEE. DNA for the CDR3: TGTGCCAGCAGCTCGAGGACAGGGTGGGATCAGCCCCAGCATTTT. It translates to CASSSRTGWDQPQHF.

The chain is built from TRBV4-3 and TRBJ2-3, with 8 bases lining up with TRBD1. Germline-derived CDR1 and CDR2 are LGHNA and YSLEER. V lost 4 bases to trimming and J lost 5 bases; unmatched junction nucleotides: 5. CDR3 length: 14 residues. CDR3 sequence: CASSLQGAKDTQYF. As DNA, the CDR3 is TGCGCCAGCAGCCTCCAGGGGGCTAAAGATACGCAGTATTTT.

The V and J genes are TRBV7-8 and TRBJ1-3, with TRBD1 matching 8 bases. The CDR3 sequence is 15 residues long. Germline lookup yields CDR1 SGHVS and CDR2 FQNEAQ. The V segment lost 5 bases and the J segment 7 bases; nucleotides outside the gene matches: 10. DNA of the CDR3: TGTGCCAGCAGCCAGACCGGGACAGGATGGAACACCATATATTTT. Residues: CASSQTGTGWNTIYF.

The V and J genes are TRBV11-3 and TRBJ1-1; TRBD1 agrees at 10 bases. CDR1 is SGHNT and CDR2 is YENEEA in the germline V gene. The V gene end was trimmed by 6 bases and the J gene end by 1 base; junction bases not matched to a gene: 5. The CDR3 runs to 15 residues. The CDR3 loop is CASSLRTGGNTEAFF. In DNA, the CDR3 is TGTGCCAGCAGTTTGCGGACAGGGGGGAACACTGAAGCTTTCTTT.

This clone was detected only once. The chain links TRBV19 to TRBJ1-1, with D tentatively TRBD1 (5 bases). Germline loops: CDR1 LNHDA, CDR2 SQIVND (reference sequence). Trimming took off 9 bases at V and 4 bases at J, with 6 bases between the two ends. The CDR3 runs 10 residues. CDR3 nucleotides: TGTGCCAGCGGGGGCACTGAAGCTTTCTTT. Translating it yields CASGGTEAFF.

The chain recombines TRBV6-1 with TRBJ1-1, with D tentatively TRBD1 (6 bases). CDR3 length: 14 amino acids. CDR1 MNHNS and CDR2 SASEGT come from the germline V gene. V was cut by 6 bases and J by 4 bases, with 15 bases left in between. CDR3 coding DNA: TGTGCCAGCAGGGGGCCAGGGGTGATCACTGAAGCTTTCTTT. Its translation is CASRGPGVITEAFF.

The rearrangement joins TRBV5-5 to TRBJ1-1; TRBD1 might be the D (5 bases). This CDR3 spans 14 amino acids. CDR1 and CDR2 from the germline V gene are SGHKS and YYEKEE (reference sequence). Trimming removed 3 bases from V and 7 bases from J, with 16 bases in between. In DNA form, the CDR3 reads TGTGCCAGCAGCTGGTTGGTGGGGCAGGTTGAAGCTTTCTTT. Residues: CASSWLVGQVEAFF. The full variable domain, its missing parts supplied by reference TRBV5-5 and TRBJ1-1, is DAGVTQSPTHLIKTRGQQVTLRCSPISGHKSVSWYQQVLGQGPQFIFQYYEKEERGRGNFPDRFSARQFPNYSSELNVNALLLGDSALYLCASSWLVGQVEAFFGQGTRLTVV.

CDR3 residues: CASSLLPTSGRTDTQYF. The DNA of the CDR3 is TGTGCCAGCAGCTTACTCCCGACTAGCGGACGCACAGATACGCAGTATTTT. The rearrangement joins TRBV7-9 to TRBJ2-3; TRBD2 matches 9 bases. CDR3 size: 17 residues. Germline CDR1 is SEHNR and CDR2 is FQNEAQ (reference sequence). Trimming at V came to 2 bases and at J to 1 base, leaving 7 bases not matched to a gene.

The chain couples TRBV7-9 to TRBJ2-5; 9 bases are shared with TRBD2. V was clipped by 0 bases and J by 5 bases; unmatched bases: 1. There are 14 residues in the CDR3. Germline V CDR1 and CDR2: SEHNR, FQNEAQ (reference sequence). The CDR3 DNA follows: TGTGCCAGCAGCTTAGCGGCGGGGGGGGAGACCCAGTACTTC. Its translation: CASSLAAGGETQYF.

The chain employs TRBV14 and TRBJ2-1; 8 nucleotides agree with TRBD1. The germline V gene has CDR1 SGHDN and CDR2 FVKESK. Trimming removed 4 bases from V and 7 bases from J; junction bases left unmatched: 6. This CDR3 has 14 residues. CDR3 residues: CASSPDRGRNEQFF. CDR3 nucleotide sequence: TGTGCCAGCAGCCCCGACAGGGGTCGGAATGAGCAGTTCTTC.

This chain connects TRBV19 to TRBJ1-1, with D possibly matching TRBD1 (6 bases). The CDR3 is 14 residues long. In germline, CDR1 is LNHDA, CDR2 SQIVND (reference sequence). V dropped 6 bases and J dropped 1 base, with 12 bases sitting between them. The CDR3 DNA reads TGTGCCAGTAGCCGGACAGATACGAACACTGAAGCTTTCTTT. It yields the protein CASSRTDTNTEAFF.

This clone was detected only a few times. The gene calls are TRBV5-1 and TRBJ1-4; the D gene is possibly TRBD1 (5 bases). Germline-derived CDR1 and CDR2 are SGHRS and YFSETQ. Deletions cut 0 bases from V and 2 bases from J, with 8 bases between. The CDR3 is 15 amino acids. The CDR3 protein is CASSLGRGTNEKLFF. CDR3 coding DNA: TGCGCCAGCAGCTTGGGAAGGGGCACTAATGAAAAACTGTTTTTT.

The chain couples TRBV27 to TRBJ1-5, with 7 nucleotides matching TRBD1. The V gene's germline CDR1 is MNHEY and CDR2 SMNVEV (reference sequence). The V gene end was trimmed by 8 bases and the J gene end by 4 bases; junction bases not matched to a gene: 8. This CDR3 has 14 amino acids. This CDR3 is CASADKGQNQPQHF. In nucleotides, the CDR3 is TGTGCCAGCGCAGATAAGGGACAGAATCAGCCCCAGCATTTT.

The chain combines TRBV6-1 with TRBJ2-1; 8 nucleotides agree with TRBD2. Germline CDR1 MNHNS, CDR2 SASEGT. V shed 4 bases, J shed 6 bases, and the junction held 11 bases outside the gene matches. CDR3 size: 16 residues. As DNA, the CDR3 is TGTGCCAGCAGTGGACCCCGGGGGGGTTCTTTCAATGAGCAGTTCTTC. It yields the protein CASSGPRGGSFNEQFF.

The V and J genes are TRBV28 and TRBJ2-1, with 7 bases identical to TRBD2. The CDR3 covers 18 residues. J gave up 0 bases and V 6 bases, and 14 bases lay outside the gene matches. CDR1 is MDHEN and CDR2 is SYDVKM in the germline V gene. The CDR3 protein is CASSPSGTIASSYNEQFF. Here the CDR3 DNA reads TGTGCCAGCAGCCCCTCCGGGACTATCGCGAGCTCCTACAATGAGCAGTTCTTC.

This chain joins TRBV6-1 and TRBJ1-4; TRBD1 aligns across 10 bases. This CDR3 comprises 14 residues. V shed 6 bases and J 5 bases; nucleotides not matched to a gene: 3. Looked up from germline, CDR1 is MNHNS and CDR2 is SASEGT. The CDR3 DNA sequence: TGTGCCAGCAGCCTGGGACAGGGGAATGAAAAACTGTTTTTT. Amino acid sequence: CASSLGQGNEKLFF.

The chain uses TRBV27 and TRBJ2-7, with TRBD2 identical over 7 bases. The CDR3 runs 15 residues. The ends lost 5 bases at V and 3 bases at J; junction bases unmatched: 10. The germline V gene encodes CDR1 MNHEY and CDR2 SMNVEV (reference sequence). Here the CDR3 reads CASSAFSGPGYEQYF. The CDR3 bases are TGTGCCAGCAGTGCCTTTAGCGGGCCCGGCTACGAGCAGTACTTC.

This clone appeared a single time. V gene TRBV11-2 combines with J gene TRBJ2-7; D gene ambiguous. The CDR3 sequence is 13 residues long. Trimming took 1 base from V and 0 from J, leaving 4 bases between them. Germline CDR1 is SGHAT and CDR2 is FQNNGV. CDR3 DNA: TGTGCCAGCAGCTTAGCGGTCTCCTACGAGCAGTACTTC. Translated: CASSLAVSYEQYF.

The chain combines TRBV5-1 with TRBJ2-2; 10 bases agree with TRBD2. CDR3 length equals 16 residues. J was trimmed by 1 base and V by 0 bases; bases with no gene match: 0. Per the germline V gene, CDR1 is SGHRS and CDR2 is YFSETQ. The CDR3 coding sequence is TGCGCCAGCAGCTTGGGGACTAGCGGGAACACCGGGGAGCTGTTTTTT. It specifies CASSLGTSGNTGELFF.

J is TRBJ1-1 and V is TRBV28; TRBD1 matches at 11 bases. The CDR3 totals 14 residues. The trim removed 6 bases at V and 6 bases at J, leaving 6 bases unmatched. Germline V gene sequence: CDR1 MDHEN, CDR2 SYDVKM. The CDR3 DNA follows: TGTGCCAGCAGACTCGGACAGGGGGCCCCTGAAGCTTTCTTT. Translation: CASRLGQGAPEAFF. Complete variable domain (other parts from reference TRBV28 and TRBJ1-1): DVKVTQSSRYLVKRTGEKVFLECVQDMDHENMFWYRQDPGLGLRLIYFSYDVKMKEKGDIPEGYSVSREKKERFSLILESASTNQTSMYLCASRLGQGAPEAFFGQGTRLTVV.

The V and J genes are TRBV6-6 and TRBJ1-1, with D unresolved. CDR1 and CDR2 from the germline V gene are MNHNY and SVGAGI (reference sequence). The CDR3 runs to 13 residues. The DNA for the CDR3 is TGTGCAATCGAATCAGGTATGAACACTGAAGCTTTCTTT. Its protein product is CAIESGMNTEAFF.

This chain uses TRBV21-1 with TRBJ1-1; the table's D call TRBD1 went unverified against the DNA. TRBV21-1 is labeled a pseudogene. The CDR3 spans 12 residues. This CDR3 is CASSTGGEEAFF. CDR3 nucleotides: TGTGCCAGCTCAACAGGGGGAGAGGAAGCTTTCTTT.

The V and J genes are TRBV27 and TRBJ2-7; 9 bases are shared with TRBD2. This CDR3 contains 14 residues. The ends lost 4 bases at V and 3 bases at J; junction bases unmatched: 4. Germline CDR1 and CDR2: MNHEY and SMNVEV (reference sequence). This CDR3 reads CASSSAGGNYEQYF. Written as DNA, the CDR3 is TGTGCCAGCAGTTCCGCGGGGGGGAACTACGAGCAGTACTTC.

This sequence joins TRBV27 and TRBJ2-2, with no clear D. This CDR3 spans 14 amino acids. V lost 6 bases to trimming and J lost 0 bases, with 8 bases between them. Germline V gives CDR1 MNHEY, CDR2 SMNVEV (reference sequence). CDR3 nucleotides: TGTGCCAGCAGACCTCAGGCGAACACCGGGGAGCTGTTTTTT. It specifies CASRPQANTGELFF.